The T cell receptor beta chain under discussion was sequenced for a study of regulatory T cells in long-lasting Graves disease. Construction of TCR beta libraries relied on iRepertoire HTBI primers and on Arm-PCR targeting CDR3 regions. TCRdb re-called the multiplex PCR reads with MiXCR, one entry per CDR3 protein. The sample has some 420,000 distinct CDR3 sequences, roughly 22% seen once. Study outcomes and limitations: Newly diagnosed patients shared about a thousand public clonotypes; persistent patients shared about 2,700. Preferential use of TRBV28, TRBJ1-2 and TRBJ2-5 was seen in persistent disease. TCR diversity was lower in persistent Graves' patients than in newly diagnosed ones.

This clonotype was picked up a small number of times. Its antigen remains unknown. As for time point: persistent/refractory GD, antithyroid drugs over 5 years with positive TRAb. RNA isolated from PBMCs was used to make the TCR library. Graves' disease diagnosis used American Thyroid Association guidelines. Germline CDR1 and CDR2: SGHAT and FQDESV (reference sequence). CDR3 size: 15 residues. The V segment lost 5 bases and the J segment 2 bases; nucleotides outside the gene matches: 6. The rearrangement uses TRBV11-1 and TRBJ2-1; 7 bases match TRBD1. The clonotype originates from a female donor with Graves disease. The sequencing here drew on peripheral blood mononuclear cells (PBMCs), taken when the disease was refractory, from a patient treated with antithyroid drugs. The CDR3 region is CASSLRDSPYNEQFF. Written as DNA, the CDR3 is TGTGCCAGCAGCCTCAGGGACAGTCCCTACAATGAGCAGTTCTTC.